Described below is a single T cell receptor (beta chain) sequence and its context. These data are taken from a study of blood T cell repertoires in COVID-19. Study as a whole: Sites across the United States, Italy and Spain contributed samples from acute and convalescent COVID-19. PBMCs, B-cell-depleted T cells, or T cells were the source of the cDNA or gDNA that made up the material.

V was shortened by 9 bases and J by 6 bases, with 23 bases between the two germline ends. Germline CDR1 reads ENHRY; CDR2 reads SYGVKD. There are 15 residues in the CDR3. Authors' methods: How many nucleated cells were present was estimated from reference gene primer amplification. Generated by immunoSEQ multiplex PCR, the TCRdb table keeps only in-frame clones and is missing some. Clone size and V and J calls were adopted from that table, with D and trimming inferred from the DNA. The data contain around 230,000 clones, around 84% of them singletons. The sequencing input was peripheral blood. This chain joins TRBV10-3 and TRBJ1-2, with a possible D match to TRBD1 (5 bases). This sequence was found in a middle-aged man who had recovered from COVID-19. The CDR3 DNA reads TGTGCCATTTCGAATCTCCAGGGCCTAAGGGATGGCTACACCTTC. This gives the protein CAISNLQGLRDGYTF.